This T cell receptor beta chain originates from a study of T cells in Graves' hyperthyroidism and ophthalmopathy. Overall study findings and caveats: Blood also held most thyroid clonotypes expanded beyond 0.001. With a median lead of roughly 6.2 months before onset, the model predicted ophthalmopathy.

There were TCR beta CDR3 regions amplified from RNA transcripts. When the TCR CDR3 underwent first-round RT-PCR, the HTBI primer set was used. MiXCR, run by TCRdb on the multiplex PCR reads, gives a single entry per CDR3 protein. The sample holds over 700,000 distinct CDR3 sequences, 35% seen once. Comment on this clonotype: Its antigen is unknown.

Fresh peripheral blood, more than 8 ml of it, supplied the PBMCs. The ends lost 5 bases at V and 6 bases at J; junction bases unmatched: 8. Looked up from germline, CDR1 is SGHVS and CDR2 is FQNEAQ. This CDR3 spans 14 amino acids. Sequencing input: blood. The rearrangement links TRBV7-8 to TRBJ2-7, with 9 bases fitting TRBD2. The sequence was collected from a woman between 35 and 50 years old with Graves' hyperthyroidism. The CDR3 region is CASSQGGRAGEQYF. The CDR3 bases are TGTGCCAGCAGCCAAGGCGGGAGGGCCGGCGAGCAGTACTTC.